The 2 T cell receptor beta chains below come from one sample, sequenced in a study of shared clonotypes between healthy human individuals. Generated by immunoSEQ multiplex PCR, the TCRdb table keeps only in-frame clones and is missing some. The sample yields some 490,000 clones, about 84% seen once. What was sequenced was PBMCs. Every receptor here comes from a woman aged 40 to 50 in good health. Some clones in this sample may be carry-over from other donors' samples.

In its sample, this clone was seen once. This sequence joins TRBV29-1 and TRBJ1-1; TRBD1 agrees at 8 bases. The germline V gene encodes CDR1 SQVTM and CDR2 ANQGSEA. V lost 7 bases to trimming and J lost 9 bases; unmatched junction nucleotides: 10. The CDR3 spans 12 residues. CDR3 protein: CSDSRDRNKAFF. The CDR3 DNA is TGCAGCGATAGCCGGGACAGGAATAAAGCTTTCTTT.

V and J are TRBV30 and TRBJ2-5; D is unresolved. V shed 1 base and J shed 1 base, with 10 bases lying between them. The germline V gene encodes CDR1 GTSNPN and CDR2 SVGIG (reference sequence). There are 14 residues in the CDR3. As DNA, the CDR3 is TGTGCCTGGAGTGATAGGCGCTTCCAAGAGACCCAGTACTTC. This gives the protein CAWSDRRFQETQYF.